The T cell receptor (beta chain) under discussion was sequenced for a study of T cell responses to AZD1222 COVID-19 vaccine. The CDR3 runs to 12 residues. Trimming cost V 9 bases and J 5 bases; bases outside gene matches: 5. Germline CDR1 reads SGHRS; CDR2 reads YFSETQ. Notes on this clone: The antigen is undetermined.

Overall study findings and caveats: Nearly half of unique spike-specific TCRs reportedly avoided B.1.351 and B.1.1.7 mutated regions. Two AZD1222 administrations were followed by greater Spike-specific TCR breadth and depth. Females outnumbered males among donors, who were mostly white British; clonal diversity was possibly underestimated.

The repertoire was sequenced with immunoSEQ multiplex PCR; TCRdb's copy has only in-frame clones and lacks some. This table holds roughly 170,000 clones, 70% to 90% found once. This sequence was found in an adult in good health. The gene calls are TRBV5-1 and TRBJ2-3, with 8 bases identical to TRBD2. The material was peripheral blood, obtained on day 0 of AZD1222 vaccination. The CDR3 nucleotides read TGCGCCACTGCCGCGGGGGGAGATACGCAGTATTTT. This codes for CATAAGGDTQYF.